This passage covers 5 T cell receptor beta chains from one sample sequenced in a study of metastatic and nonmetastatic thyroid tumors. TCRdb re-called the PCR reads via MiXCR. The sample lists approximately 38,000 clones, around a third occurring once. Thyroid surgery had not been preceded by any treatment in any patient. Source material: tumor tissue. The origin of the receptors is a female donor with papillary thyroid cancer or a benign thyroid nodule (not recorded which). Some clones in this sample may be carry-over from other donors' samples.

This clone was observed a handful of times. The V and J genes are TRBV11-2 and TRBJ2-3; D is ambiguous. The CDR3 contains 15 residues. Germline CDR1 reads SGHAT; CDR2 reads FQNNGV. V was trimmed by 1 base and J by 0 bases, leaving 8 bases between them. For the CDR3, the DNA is TGTGCCAGCAGCTTAGGACAAATTAGCACAGATACGCAGTATTTT. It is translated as CASSLGQISTDTQYF. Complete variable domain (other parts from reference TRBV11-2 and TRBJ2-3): EAGVAQSPRYKIIEKRQSVAFWCNPISGHATLYWYQQILGQGPKLLIQFQNNGVVDDSQLPKDRFSAERLKGVDSTLKIQPAKLEDSAVYLCASSLGQISTDTQYFGPGTRLTVL.

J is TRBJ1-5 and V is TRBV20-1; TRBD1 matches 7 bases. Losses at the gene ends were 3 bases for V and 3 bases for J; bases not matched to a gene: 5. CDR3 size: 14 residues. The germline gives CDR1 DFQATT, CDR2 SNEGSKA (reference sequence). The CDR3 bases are TGCAGTGCTAGCCCCGGACAGGACAATCAGCCCCAGCATTTT. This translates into CSASPGQDNQPQHF.

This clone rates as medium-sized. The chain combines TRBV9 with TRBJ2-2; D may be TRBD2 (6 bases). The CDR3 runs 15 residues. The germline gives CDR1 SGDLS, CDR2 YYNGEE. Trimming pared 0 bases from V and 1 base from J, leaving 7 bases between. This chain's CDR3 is CASSVVAVNTGELFF. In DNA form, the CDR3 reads TGTGCCAGCAGCGTAGTAGCGGTGAACACCGGGGAGCTGTTTTTT.

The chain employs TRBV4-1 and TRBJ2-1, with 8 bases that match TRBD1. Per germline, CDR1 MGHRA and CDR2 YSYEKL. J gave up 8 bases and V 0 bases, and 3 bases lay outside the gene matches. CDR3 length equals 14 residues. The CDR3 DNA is TGCGCCAGCAGCCAAGAGGACAGGGCCTATGAGCAGTTCTTC. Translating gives CASSQEDRAYEQFF.

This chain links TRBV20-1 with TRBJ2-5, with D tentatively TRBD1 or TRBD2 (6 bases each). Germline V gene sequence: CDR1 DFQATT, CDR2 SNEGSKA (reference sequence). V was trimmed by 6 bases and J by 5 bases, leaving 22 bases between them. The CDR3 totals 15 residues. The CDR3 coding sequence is TGCAGTGCCCTTGCGGGGACATGGGGCCTGGAGACCCAGTACTTC. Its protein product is CSALAGTWGLETQYF.